This record covers a single TCR beta chain. The ends were cut back, 5 bases at V and 5 bases at J, with 16 bases in the middle. Per the germline V gene, CDR1 is SGDLS and CDR2 is YYNGEE. The CDR3 contains 14 residues. Some clones are missing from TCRdb's copy, which holds only in-frame ones; the method was immunoSEQ multiplex PCR. The table lists about 62,000 clones, 75% to 85% of them singletons. The data derive from a study of OX40 agonist ivuxolimab in advanced cancers. This specimen consisted of CD4+ or CD8+ T cells sorted from blood, obtained in a trial of the OX40 agonist ivuxolimab. The TCR originated in an adult with an advanced solid tumor such as melanoma, head and neck, liver or kidney cancer. The genes are TRBV9 and TRBJ1-1; maybe TRBD1 (6 bases). CDR3: CASSYPTDRTEAFF. In DNA, the CDR3 is TGTGCCAGCAGTTACCCTACGGACAGAACTGAAGCTTTCTTT.